The next 23 T cell receptor beta chains were all read from a single sample in a study of beta chain features in type 1 diabetes. Sequencing targeted expressed TCRB transcripts, as all isolated RNA had been reverse transcribed. Assay: immunoSEQ multiplex PCR; the TCRdb copy retains only in-frame clones and omits some. Of just over 600,000 clones in the sample, 15% to 19% were seen once. The specimen sequenced was naive CD4+ T cells from blood. Every receptor here comes from a man aged 18 to 30 in good health.

V usage is TRBV19 and J usage is TRBJ2-1; 8 nucleotides line up with TRBD1. This CDR3 is 17 amino acids long. Germline CDR1 is LNHDA and CDR2 is SQIVND (reference sequence). Trimming cost V 9 bases and J 3 bases; bases outside gene matches: 16. CDR3 loop: CASRPDRAYLSYNEQFF. CDR3 DNA: TGTGCCAGCCGACCGGACAGGGCCTATCTGAGCTACAATGAGCAGTTCTTC.

This clone appeared a few times. This rearrangement joins TRBV9 to TRBJ2-5; weak D call: TRBD2 (5 bases). Germline V lookup: CDR1 SGDLS, CDR2 YYNGEE. Trimming stripped 3 bases from V and 7 bases from J, with 10 bases between. The CDR3 sequence is 12 residues long. The CDR3 sequence is CASSGLAGTQYF. CDR3 bases: TGTGCCAGCAGCGGCCTCGCGGGGACCCAGTACTTC.

This clone was seen more than once but under ten times. The CDR3 DNA reads TGTGCCAGTAGTATTGGGGACACTTTCTACGAGCAGTACTTC. The encoded protein is CASSIGDTFYEQYF. This chain joins TRBV19 and TRBJ2-7, with a possible D match to TRBD1 (6 bases). The CDR3 consists of 14 residues. V dropped 3 bases and J dropped 3 bases, with 12 bases sitting between them. Germline CDR1 and CDR2: LNHDA and SQIVND (reference sequence). The variable domain in full, completed from reference TRBV19 and TRBJ2-7, reads DGGITQSPKYLFRKEGQNVTLSCEQNLNHDAMYWYRQDPGQGLRLIYYSQIVNDFQKGDIAEGYSVSREKKESFPLTVTSAQKNPTAFYLCASSIGDTFYEQYFGPGTRLTVT.

The chain's CDR3 is CASSEGLDWLLGTEAFF. CDR3 nucleotides: TGTGCCAGCAGTGAAGGGCTTGACTGGTTGCTAGGCACTGAAGCTTTCTTT. The chain combines TRBV2 with TRBJ1-1; D remains unclear. The CDR3 length is 17 residues. Per the germline V gene, CDR1 is SNHLY and CDR2 is FYNNEI. Trimming shortened V by 1 base and J by 4 bases, and 19 bases separated the two germline ends.

The chain couples TRBV7-3 to TRBJ2-3; 11 bases are a match to TRBD2. The CDR3 length is 15 residues. The J segment lost 4 bases and the V segment lost 1 base, leaving 1 base of the junction unmatched. Germline lookup yields CDR1 SGHTA and CDR2 FQGTGA. The CDR3: CASSLNSGRADTQYF. Written as DNA, the CDR3 is TGTGCCAGCAGCTTAAATAGCGGGAGGGCAGATACGCAGTATTTT.

This chain connects TRBV7-3 to TRBJ1-1; D unresolved. Germline V gives CDR1 SGHTA, CDR2 FQGTGA. This CDR3 is built from 14 residues. V was shortened by 5 bases and J by 4 bases, with 14 bases between the two germline ends. Here the CDR3 reads CASSQSGRGTEAFF. As DNA, the CDR3 is TGTGCCAGCAGCCAAAGCGGGCGGGGCACTGAAGCTTTCTTT.

V and J are TRBV5-1 and TRBJ2-2; 9 bases line up with TRBD1. The germline gives CDR1 SGHRS, CDR2 YFSETQ. There are 15 residues in the CDR3. V lost 3 bases and J lost 6; bases outside the gene matches: 6. This chain's CDR3 is CASSWGQGWAGELFF. As DNA, the CDR3 is TGCGCCAGCAGCTGGGGACAGGGATGGGCCGGGGAGCTGTTTTTT.

In its sample, this clone was seen a few times. The V and J genes are TRBV9 and TRBJ2-3; 9 bases line up with TRBD1. V lost 3 bases and J lost 4; bases outside the gene matches: 6. The CDR3 covers 15 residues. The germline V gene encodes CDR1 SGDLS and CDR2 YYNGEE. The CDR3 sequence: CASSGRDRAPDTQYF. The CDR3 DNA sequence: TGTGCCAGCAGCGGGCGGGACAGGGCCCCAGATACGCAGTATTTT.

This clone has a handful of counts. The chain couples TRBV7-2 to TRBJ2-1; D unresolved. Looked up from germline, CDR1 is SGHTA and CDR2 is FQGNSA. V lost 4 bases to trimming and J lost 2 bases, with 15 bases between them. CDR3 length equals 16 residues. The CDR3 DNA reads as TGTGCCAGCAGCTCTCCCTCGTTGTGGCCCTACAATGAGCAGTTCTTC. This gives the protein CASSSPSLWPYNEQFF.

This clone has a handful of counts. V and J are TRBV11-2 and TRBJ2-7; D unclear. The germline gives CDR1 SGHAT, CDR2 FQNNGV. The V end lost 5 bases, the J end lost 2 bases, and 13 bases lay between the germline ends. The CDR3 consists of 14 residues. The CDR3 DNA reads TGTGCCAGCAGCATTACCGGGCTACCCTACGAGCAGTACTTC. Protein product: CASSITGLPYEQYF. Variable domain in full (rest from reference TRBV11-2 and TRBJ2-7): EAGVAQSPRYKIIEKRQSVAFWCNPISGHATLYWYQQILGQGPKLLIQFQNNGVVDDSQLPKDRFSAERLKGVDSTLKIQPAKLEDSAVYLCASSITGLPYEQYFGPGTRLTVT.

The chain links TRBV7-9 to TRBJ1-1; TRBD1 matches 8 bases. V shed 4 bases and J 4 bases; nucleotides not matched to a gene: 5. From germline, CDR1 is SEHNR and CDR2 FQNEAQ (reference sequence). The CDR3 covers 14 residues. CDR3 loop: CASSSTGGSTEAFF. In DNA, the CDR3 is TGTGCCAGCAGCTCAACAGGGGGTAGCACTGAAGCTTTCTTT.

This clone was detected a few times. This chain links TRBV7-3 with TRBJ2-5; 7 nucleotides align to TRBD2. The V and J ends lost 0 bases and 2 bases, in that order; junction bases with no gene match: 6. Germline values: CDR1 SGHTA, CDR2 FQGTGA. The CDR3 loop spans 16 amino acids. In DNA, the CDR3 is TGTGCCAGCAGCTTAACGGGTGGGAGGGGTCAAGAGACCCAGTACTTC. As protein: CASSLTGGRGQETQYF. Full variable domain (outside the CDR3, taken from reference TRBV7-3 and TRBJ2-5): GAGVSQTPSNKVTEKGKYVELRCDPISGHTALYWYRQSLGQGPEFLIYFQGTGAADDSGLPNDRFFAVRPEGSVSTLKIQRTERGDSAVYLCASSLTGGRGQETQYFGPGTRLLVL.

This clone has only a few counts. This CDR3 is CASTPLRYAEAFF. In DNA, the CDR3 is TGTGCCAGCACCCCGCTACGGTATGCTGAAGCTTTCTTT. V gene TRBV28 combines with J gene TRBJ1-1, with D uncertain. V lost 7 bases to trimming and J lost 6 bases, with 15 bases between them. This CDR3 contains 13 residues. Germline V gives CDR1 MDHEN, CDR2 SYDVKM.

This clone was seen more than once but under ten times. This CDR3 is also generated by other DNA sequences in the sample. This chain uses TRBV9 with TRBJ1-2; no definite D call. The V gene lost 0 bases and the J gene lost 3 bases, with 6 bases spanning the gap. From germline, CDR1 is SGDLS and CDR2 YYNGEE. This CDR3 region has 13 residues. CDR3 protein: CASSVAGHYGYTF. In DNA form, the CDR3 reads TGTGCCAGCAGCGTAGCAGGTCACTATGGCTACACCTTC.

The rearrangement joins TRBV5-8 to TRBJ2-1; TRBD1 matches at 7 bases. In germline, CDR1 is SGHTS, CDR2 YDEGEE. J lost 7 bases, V lost 5 bases, and 12 bases had no gene match. The CDR3 sequence is 15 residues long. CDR3 residues: CASRTQGLNTNEQFF. The CDR3 nucleotides read TGTGCCAGCAGAACACAGGGGTTAAATACAAATGAGCAGTTCTTC. Filled out from reference TRBV5-8 and TRBJ2-1, the complete variable domain reads EAGVTQSPTHLIKTRGQQATLRCSPISGHTSVYWYQQALGLGLQFLLWYDEGEERNRGNFPPRFSGRQFPNYSSELNVNALELEDSALYLCASRTQGLNTNEQFFGPGTRLTVL.

This clone has only a few counts. V gene TRBV2 combines with J gene TRBJ1-2; no clear D gene. CDR3 length equals 13 residues. Trimming shortened V by 3 bases and J by 4 bases, and 9 bases separated the two germline ends. CDR1 and CDR2 (germline): SNHLY, FYNNEI. CDR3 coding DNA: TGTGCCAGCAGTGAGTCCGCGATCTATGGCTACACCTTC. Translated, it gives CASSESAIYGYTF.

The V gene is TRBV18, the J gene TRBJ2-5; D unresolved. This CDR3 has 11 amino acids. Per germline, CDR1 KGHSH and CDR2 LQKENI. V dropped 5 bases and J dropped 9 bases, with 10 bases sitting between them. The CDR3 region has the DNA TGTGCCAGCTCAAGCCAAGGAGCCCAGTACTTC. It is translated as CASSSQGAQYF.

This clone was counted a few times. This sequence joins TRBV27 and TRBJ1-5; D is unresolved. The V and J ends lost 2 bases and 0 bases respectively, with 20 bases between them. Germline CDR1 is MNHEY and CDR2 is SMNVEV (reference sequence). This CDR3 is 19 amino acids long. CDR3: CASSLIVRGRRYSNQPQHF. Written as DNA, the CDR3 is TGTGCCAGCAGTTTAATTGTGCGAGGCAGGAGATATAGCAATCAGCCCCAGCATTTT.

This clone was counted ten times or more. The chain employs TRBV7-6 and TRBJ1-4; D is ambiguous. The ends were cut back, 1 base at V and 7 bases at J, with 10 bases in the middle. The CDR3 extends over 14 amino acids. Germline CDR1 reads SGHVS; CDR2 reads FNYEAQ. The CDR3 loop is CASSLVPAVEKLFF. CDR3 DNA: TGTGCCAGCAGCTTAGTCCCAGCTGTTGAAAAACTGTTTTTT.

The rearrangement links TRBV27 to TRBJ2-5; D gene uncertain. V was shortened by 2 bases and J by 1 base, with 11 bases between the two germline ends. CDR3 length equals 15 residues. The germline V gene has CDR1 MNHEY and CDR2 SMNVEV (reference sequence). CDR3 in amino acids: CASSLTRISQETQYF. As DNA, the CDR3 is TGTGCCAGCAGTTTAACACGAATATCCCAAGAGACCCAGTACTTC.

V usage is TRBV5-4 and J usage is TRBJ2-2; 7 bases agree with TRBD1. V shed 3 bases, J shed 0 bases, and the junction held 2 bases outside the gene matches. CDR1 is SGHNT, CDR2 YYREEE, per germline (reference sequence). There are 15 residues in the CDR3. The CDR3 nucleotides are TGTGCCAGCAGCTACAGGGGTTCGAACACCGGGGAGCTGTTTTTT. It encodes CASSYRGSNTGELFF.

The sample holds a few counts of this clone. This chain connects TRBV15 to TRBJ1-6; 12 nucleotides line up with TRBD1. V trimming: 3 bases; J trimming: 8 bases; junction bases outside the gene matches: 5. Germline CDR1 and CDR2: LNHNV and YYDKDF (reference sequence). The CDR3 consists of 16 residues. The CDR3 DNA reads as TGTGCCACCAGCAGGGGGGACAGGGGGCATCATTCACCCCTCCACTTT. Protein sequence: CATSRGDRGHHSPLHF.

V and J are TRBV5-4 and TRBJ1-2, with TRBD1 matching 8 bases. V shed 6 bases and J 7 bases; nucleotides not matched to a gene: 2. Germline V gene lookup returns CDR1 SGHNT and CDR2 YYREEE (reference sequence). CDR3 size: 11 residues. CDR3 residues: CASNGQGGYTF. In DNA, the CDR3 is TGTGCCAGCAACGGACAGGGTGGCTACACCTTC.